This T cell receptor (beta chain) was recovered during a study of cytomegalovirus exposure and HLA in healthy donors. Both 60 Vbeta primers and 13 Jbeta primers went into the PCR. Sequenced by immunoSEQ multiplex PCR; TCRdb stores in-frame clones only, minus some. The sample includes 200,000 or so clones, approximately 88% of them seen just once. V was clipped by 0 bases and J by 2 bases; unmatched bases: 7. The germline gives CDR1 SGDLS, CDR2 YYNGEE. The CDR3 sequence is 17 residues long. The chain uses TRBV9 and TRBJ2-1; 8 nucleotides align to TRBD2. The TCR comes from a boy younger than 10 in good health and CMV-seronegative. Sequenced: PBMCs. CDR3 DNA: TGTGCCAGCAGCGTAGCGGCTAGCGGGTTAGCCTACAATGAGCAGTTCTTC. It is translated as CASSVAASGLAYNEQFF.